This T cell receptor (beta chain) was recovered during a study of early stage breast cancer tumors. In the study overall: Invasive lobular carcinomas made up about 30% of the 12 ER+/PR+/HER2- tumors. The study's findings and limits: Blood repertoires resembled normal breast more than tumor. Tumors had roughly 2.3-fold higher T cell density and higher clonality than adjacent normal breast tissue.

In the case of this clone: The antigen is undetermined.

TCRdb keeps only in-frame clones here, not all; method: immunoSEQ multiplex PCR. Of more than 60,000 clones listed, more than 65% were seen once; the top ten hold 3.5%. CDR1 and CDR2 from the germline V gene are MNHEY and SVGAGI. With 5 bases clipped from V and 5 bases from J, the junction kept 6 bases outside the gene matches. The CDR3 is made up of 14 amino acids. Sequencing was carried out using blood. J is TRBJ2-5 and V is TRBV6-5; 9 positions match TRBD1. The TCR comes from a person between 55 and 69 years old with breast cancer. The CDR3 sequence: CASSIQGAGETQYF. In nucleotides, the CDR3 is TGTGCCAGCAGTATACAGGGGGCCGGGGAGACCCAGTACTTC.